This TCR beta chain was identified in a study of blood T cell repertoires in COVID-19. Background on the study: The United States, Italy and Spain were the sources of the acute and convalescent COVID-19 samples.

Only one count was recorded for this clone. V lost 0 bases and J lost 0; bases outside the gene matches: 3. CDR1 SGHRS and CDR2 YFSETQ come from the germline V gene. The CDR3 is made up of 16 amino acids. Assay used: immunoSEQ multiplex PCR; TCRdb lists only in-frame clones, some missing. The sample carries tens of thousands of clones, 87% recorded once. The chain links TRBV5-1 to TRBJ1-1; 9 positions agree with TRBD1. The sample comprised peripheral blood. The TCR comes from a male donor with acute or convalescent COVID-19. The CDR3, as DNA: TGCGCCAGCAGCTTGGGGACAGGGGTCATGAACACTGAAGCTTTCTTT. This sequence encodes CASSLGTGVMNTEAFF.